This TCR beta chain was sequenced for a study of beta chain features in type 1 diabetes. Every participating donor gave one draw, a heparinised blood sample averaging about 100 mL. This clone was observed a handful of times. Its target is not known. Expressed TCRB transcripts got sequenced, as all isolated RNA was reverse transcribed. TCRdb's copy holds only in-frame clones and misses some; the assay was immunoSEQ multiplex PCR. The sample contains under 950,000 clones, roughly 17% of which appear only once. V was pared by 4 bases and J by 2 bases, with 8 bases between. The CDR3 totals 13 residues. Germline V CDR1 and CDR2: MNHNY, SVGAGI (reference sequence). Study-wide results and limits: A moderate, significant TCRB CDR3 shortening appeared in type 1 diabetes across four CD4+ subsets.

The TCR originated in a woman aged 18-30 years in good health. Sequencing was performed on naive CD4+ T cells from blood. The chain links TRBV6-6 to TRBJ1-2; D unclear. Written as DNA, the CDR3 is TGTGCCAGCAGTTTGGGGAAGAACTATGGCTACACCTTC. Its translation is CASSLGKNYGYTF.